This entry features one T cell receptor beta chain sequence. Produced via immunoSEQ multiplex PCR; TCRdb's table is partial and in-frame only. The sample holds tens of thousands of clones, approximately 80% seen once. In germline, CDR1 is SGHNT, CDR2 YYREEE (reference sequence). The CDR3 totals 12 residues. Trimming stripped 0 bases from V and 5 bases from J, with 6 bases between. The entry originates in a study of OX40 agonist ivuxolimab in advanced cancers. Turning to the study itself: Three patients responded partially, comprising one with hepatocellular carcinoma and two with cutaneous melanoma.

This specimen consisted of CD4+ or CD8+ T cells sorted from blood, obtained in a trial of the OX40 agonist ivuxolimab. This chain links TRBV5-4 with TRBJ2-7, with D uncertain. The clonotype comes from an adult with an advanced solid tumor such as melanoma, head and neck, liver or kidney cancer. For the CDR3, the DNA is TGTGCCAGCAGCTTGGGCTGGAACGAGCAGTACTTC. Protein sequence: CASSLGWNEQYF.